Below are 7 T cell receptor beta chains sequenced from a single sample in a study of Tregs in tolerant kidney transplant recipients. The data were produced by immunoSEQ multiplex PCR, yet TCRdb's version contains in-frame clones alone and is incomplete. The top ten clones hold nearly 0.35% of a sample with approximately 98,000 clones, roughly 89% of them seen once. Specimen: CD4+ T cells from blood, collected before the transplant. These receptors all stem from a human donor who received a combined kidney and bone marrow transplant.

The chain joins TRBV28 to TRBJ2-7, with 12 bases aligning to TRBD2. The V segment lost 3 bases and the J segment 5 bases; nucleotides outside the gene matches: 5. Germline V gives CDR1 MDHEN, CDR2 SYDVKM. The CDR3 is 15 amino acids. CDR3 in amino acids: CASSFLTSGSNEQYF. CDR3 DNA sequence: TGTGCCAGCAGTTTCCTGACTAGCGGGAGCAACGAGCAGTACTTC.

The V call is TRBV28, the J call TRBJ2-7; weak D call: TRBD2 (7 bases). The CDR3 totals 14 residues. Looked up from germline, CDR1 is MDHEN and CDR2 is SYDVKM. Between the trimmed V and J ends, which lost 8 bases and 2 bases, there was a span of 16 bases. The CDR3 DNA follows: TGTGCCAGCCACATAGGGGGGGGAGCCTACGAGCAGTACTTC. Its protein is CASHIGGGAYEQYF.

This chain links TRBV6-5 with TRBJ1-1; a weak D match, TRBD1 (6 bases). The CDR3 is 12 residues long. Germline V gene sequence: CDR1 MNHEY, CDR2 SVGAGI. Trimming took off 2 bases at V and 8 bases at J, with 9 bases between the two ends. The CDR3 nucleotides read TGTGCCAGCAGTTACCGGACAGTCGAAGCTTTCTTT. This sequence encodes CASSYRTVEAFF.

The chain uses TRBV7-2 and TRBJ1-1; D is unresolved. There are 15 residues in the CDR3. The germline gives CDR1 SGHTA, CDR2 FQGNSA. The V end lost 1 base, the J end lost 0 bases, and 9 bases lay between the germline ends. In DNA, the CDR3 is TGTGCCAGCAGCTTAGGGGCAGGAATGAACACTGAAGCTTTCTTT. This gives the protein CASSLGAGMNTEAFF.

The chain recombines TRBV7-8 with TRBJ1-1, with D tentatively TRBD1 (6 bases). Trimming shortened V by 10 bases and J by 4 bases, and 19 bases separated the two germline ends. The CDR3 totals 14 residues. The germline CDR1 and CDR2 sequences are SGHVS and FQNEAQ. CDR3 protein: CATIRGAETTEAFF. For the CDR3, the DNA is TGTGCCACCATACGGGGGGCAGAGACCACTGAAGCTTTCTTT.

The gene calls are TRBV28 and TRBJ1-1; a weak D match, TRBD1 (5 bases). V was shortened by 5 bases and J by 3 bases, with 16 bases between the two germline ends. The germline V gene has CDR1 MDHEN and CDR2 SYDVKM. This CDR3 contains 15 residues. CDR3 amino acids: CASSGWGLGDTEAFF. The CDR3 DNA sequence: TGTGCCAGCAGTGGGTGGGGTCTAGGGGACACTGAAGCTTTCTTT.

The V and J genes are TRBV5-1 and TRBJ1-1, with a weak D call TRBD1 (6 bases). CDR1 is SGHRS and CDR2 is YFSETQ in the germline V gene. This CDR3 has 16 residues. V was shortened by 2 bases and J by 1 base, with 15 bases between the two germline ends. CDR3 DNA: TGCGCCAGCAGCTTTACAGGGCCTACTAAGAACACTGAAGCTTTCTTT. Translating it yields CASSFTGPTKNTEAFF.